The clone carrying this T cell receptor (beta chain) came up once. These data originate in a study of blood T cell repertoires in COVID-19. Study context: Collection of acute and convalescent COVID-19 samples took place in the United States, Italy and Spain. In each case, the material was cDNA or gDNA derived from T cells, B-cell-depleted T cells, or PBMCs.

The authors' processing: Amplifying reference gene primers gave estimates of nucleated cell counts. Assay: immunoSEQ multiplex PCR; the TCRdb copy retains only in-frame clones and omits some. D and trimming come from the DNA, and the V and J calls and clone size come from that table. Of about 160,000 clones listed, roughly 80% are singletons. This CDR3 region has 13 residues. Trimming removed 4 bases from V and 2 bases from J, with 9 bases in between. Germline V gives CDR1 SGHRS, CDR2 YFSETQ. Source material: peripheral blood. This chain uses TRBV5-1 with TRBJ2-5; possible D gene TRBD1, 5 bases. This clonotype originated in a man in his sixties or seventies with acute or convalescent COVID-19. Written as DNA, the CDR3 is TGCGCCAGCAGCACCGGACAACAAGAGACCCAGTACTTC. Protein: CASSTGQQETQYF.